The TCR beta chain under discussion was sequenced for a study of metastatic and nonmetastatic thyroid tumors. In its sample, this clone was seen a few times. Antigen unknown. CDR3 length equals 16 residues. The germline CDR1 and CDR2 sequences are MNHNS and SASEGT. V gave up 6 bases and J gave up 5 bases, with 20 bases separating them. Broader study findings: For both blood and tumor, malignant thyroid tumors reportedly showed significantly higher TCR beta diversity than benign nodules did.

Per the original data handling: A papillary thyroid cancer distant-metastasis classifier was built from CDR3 differences across clinicopathological groups. TCRdb re-called the PCR reads with MiXCR. Here the V and J calls rest on TCRdb's processing, not on the authors' analysis. The sample has about 40,000 clones; 18% are singletons. All patients were untreated before thyroid surgery. Sequenced sample: tumor tissue. J is TRBJ2-1 and V is TRBV6-1; D is perhaps TRBD1 (6 bases). This receptor was identified in a female donor with papillary thyroid cancer or a benign thyroid nodule (not recorded which). Some clones in this sample may be carry-over from other donors' samples. In DNA, the CDR3 is TGTGCCAGCAGGGTACAGGGCCTCGTGGGGAACAATGAGCAGTTCTTC. Its translation is CASRVQGLVGNNEQFF.